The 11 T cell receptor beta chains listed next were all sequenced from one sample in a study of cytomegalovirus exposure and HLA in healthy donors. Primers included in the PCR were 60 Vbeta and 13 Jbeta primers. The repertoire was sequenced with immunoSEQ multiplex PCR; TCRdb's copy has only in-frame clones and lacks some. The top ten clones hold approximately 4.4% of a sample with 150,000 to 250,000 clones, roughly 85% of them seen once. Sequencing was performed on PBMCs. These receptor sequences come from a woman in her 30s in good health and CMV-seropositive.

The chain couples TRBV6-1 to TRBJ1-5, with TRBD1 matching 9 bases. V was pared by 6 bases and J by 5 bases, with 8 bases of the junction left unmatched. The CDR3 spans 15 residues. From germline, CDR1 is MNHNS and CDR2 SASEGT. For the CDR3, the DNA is TGTGCCAGCAGCCAGAGGGGGACAGGGCATCAGCCCCAGCATTTT. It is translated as CASSQRGTGHQPQHF.

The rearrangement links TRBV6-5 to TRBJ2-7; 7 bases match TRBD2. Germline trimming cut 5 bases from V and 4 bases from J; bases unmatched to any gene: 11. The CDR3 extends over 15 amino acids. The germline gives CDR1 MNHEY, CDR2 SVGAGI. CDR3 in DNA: TGTGCCAGCAGTCCACTCGGGGAGGGAACATACGAGCAGTACTTC. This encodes CASSPLGEGTYEQYF.

CDR3 sequence (DNA): TGCGCCAGCAGCCTTGAGCCCTCCGCGGGGGAGCTGTTTTTT. Its translation: CASSLEPSAGELFF. The rearrangement joins TRBV5-1 to TRBJ2-2; D is undetermined. CDR1 is SGHRS, CDR2 YFSETQ, per germline. The V gene lost 4 bases and the J gene lost 8 bases, with 15 bases spanning the gap. This CDR3 has 14 amino acids.

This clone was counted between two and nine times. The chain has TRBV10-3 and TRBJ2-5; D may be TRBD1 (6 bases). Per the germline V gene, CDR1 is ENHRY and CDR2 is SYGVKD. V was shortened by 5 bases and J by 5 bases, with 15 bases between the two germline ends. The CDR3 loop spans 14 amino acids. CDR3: CAISFRDNGETQYF. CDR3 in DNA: TGTGCCATCAGTTTCCGGGACAACGGCGAGACCCAGTACTTC.

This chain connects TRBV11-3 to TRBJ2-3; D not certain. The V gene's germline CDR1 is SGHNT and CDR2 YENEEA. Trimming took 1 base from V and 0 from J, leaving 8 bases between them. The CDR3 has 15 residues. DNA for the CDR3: TGTGCCAGCAGCTTAGTTGCGGCCAGCACAGATACGCAGTATTTT. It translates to CASSLVAASTDTQYF.

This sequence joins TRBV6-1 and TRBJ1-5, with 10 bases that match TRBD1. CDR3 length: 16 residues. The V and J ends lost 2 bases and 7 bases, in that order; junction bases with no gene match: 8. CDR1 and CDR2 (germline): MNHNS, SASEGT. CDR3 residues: CASSEKDRGSWQPQHF. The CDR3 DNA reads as TGTGCCAGCAGTGAAAAGGACAGGGGGTCCTGGCAGCCCCAGCATTTT.

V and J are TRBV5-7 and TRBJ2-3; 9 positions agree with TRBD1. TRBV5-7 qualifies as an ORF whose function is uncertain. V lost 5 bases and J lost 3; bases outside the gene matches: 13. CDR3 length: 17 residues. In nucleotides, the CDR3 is TGTGCCAGCAGACTAAGTGGGACAGGGCGGAGGACAGATACGCAGTATTTT. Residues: CASRLSGTGRRTDTQYF.

CDR3 DNA: TGCAGTGCTAGGCGAACAGATACGCAGTATTTT. Protein sequence: CSARRTDTQYF. The chain recombines TRBV20-1 with TRBJ2-3; D unclear. The length of the CDR3 is 11 residues. The germline gives CDR1 DFQATT, CDR2 SNEGSKA (reference sequence). V lost 3 bases and J lost 3, with 4 bases in between.

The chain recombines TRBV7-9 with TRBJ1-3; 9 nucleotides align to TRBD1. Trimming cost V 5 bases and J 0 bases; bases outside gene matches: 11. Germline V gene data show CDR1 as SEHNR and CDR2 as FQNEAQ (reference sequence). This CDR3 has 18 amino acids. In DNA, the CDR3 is TGTGCCAGCAGCAACAAGTGGGACAGGGTTATCTCTGGAAACACCATATATTTT. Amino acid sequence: CASSNKWDRVISGNTIYF.

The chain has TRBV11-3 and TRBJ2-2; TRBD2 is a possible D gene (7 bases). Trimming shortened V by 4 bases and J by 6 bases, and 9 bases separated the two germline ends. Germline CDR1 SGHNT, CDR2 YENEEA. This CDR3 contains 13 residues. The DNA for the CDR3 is TGTGCCAGCAGCTGGGAGGGGGCCGGGGAGCTGTTTTTT. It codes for CASSWEGAGELFF.

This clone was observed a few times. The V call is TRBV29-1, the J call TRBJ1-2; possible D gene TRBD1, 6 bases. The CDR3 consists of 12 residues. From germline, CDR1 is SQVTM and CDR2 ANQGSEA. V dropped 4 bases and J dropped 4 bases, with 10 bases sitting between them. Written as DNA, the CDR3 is TGCAGCGTTGCCAGGGGCTCCTATGGCTACACCTTC. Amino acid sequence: CSVARGSYGYTF.